The 18 T cell receptor beta chains below were found in one sample sequenced in a study of CD8 T cells in ankylosing spondylitis. TCRdb ran MiXCR on the 5' RACE reads and lists one entry per CDR3 protein. The profile shows about 130,000 distinct CDR3 sequences, roughly 9% of them singletons. Source material: blood, either unsorted or a sorted T cell fraction (not recorded which). The receptor set was obtained from a male donor with ankylosing spondylitis or in good health (not recorded which).

This clonotype was picked up many times. The chain has TRBV5-1 and TRBJ2-1, with D hard to call. The CDR3 runs to 13 residues. V dropped 1 base and J dropped 2 bases, with 4 bases sitting between them. Germline CDR1 SGHRS, CDR2 YFSETQ. The CDR3 DNA sequence: TGCGCCAGCAGCTTGTCCACCTACAATGAGCAGTTCTTC. Translating it yields CASSLSTYNEQFF.

This clonotype was found many times. The rearrangement uses TRBV11-2 and TRBJ2-7, with 9 bases that match TRBD2. This CDR3 has 15 residues. The germline gives CDR1 SGHAT, CDR2 FQNNGV. With 0 bases clipped from V and 4 bases from J, the junction kept 4 bases outside the gene matches. The CDR3 protein is CASSLEAGGIYEQYF. CDR3 DNA: TGTGCCAGCAGCTTAGAAGCGGGAGGTATTTACGAGCAGTACTTC.

The chain recombines TRBV12-3 or TRBV12-4 with TRBJ2-2; 7 bases align to TRBD2. The CDR3 consists of 16 residues. After removal of 3 bases from V and 5 bases from J, the junction contained 9 bases not matched to a gene. This CDR3 is CASSFYPSGRTGELFF. CDR3 in DNA: TGTGCCAGCAGTTTTTACCCTAGCGGAAGAACCGGGGAGCTGTTTTTT.

This clonotype was detected many times. The chain is built from TRBV11-3 and TRBJ2-2, with 12 nucleotides matching TRBD2. Trimming cost V 5 bases and J 8 bases; bases outside gene matches: 9. Germline V gene sequence: CDR1 SGHNT, CDR2 YENEEA. The CDR3 has 16 residues. The CDR3 protein is CASSLTTSGSAGELFF. CDR3 nucleotides: TGTGCCAGCAGCCTTACGACTAGCGGGAGCGCTGGGGAGCTGTTTTTT.

This rearrangement joins TRBV20-1 to TRBJ1-5; no reliable D call. The CDR3 is made up of 15 amino acids. Trimming removed 0 bases at V and 2 bases at J, with 11 bases between. Germline CDR1 DFQATT, CDR2 SNEGSKA (reference sequence). The CDR3 here is CSARDQPGRNQPQHF. CDR3 sequence (DNA): TGCAGTGCTAGAGATCAGCCAGGACGCAATCAGCCCCAGCATTTT.

There are a few counts of this clonotype. The chain has TRBV18 and TRBJ1-2, with 7 bases aligning to TRBD1. CDR1 and CDR2 (germline): KGHSH, LQKENI. Trimming took 1 base from V and 8 from J; bases not matched to a gene: 16. The CDR3 runs 17 residues. The CDR3 region is CASSPQKGQLSPKGYTF. CDR3 DNA: TGTGCCAGCTCACCACAGAAGGGACAGCTCTCCCCAAAGGGCTACACCTTC.

This clonotype was seen only once. This chain links TRBV4-3 with TRBJ2-7; D is undetermined. Germline loops: CDR1 LGHNA, CDR2 YSLEER. Trimming removed 5 bases from V and 6 bases from J, with 17 bases in between. CDR3 size: 14 residues. The CDR3 DNA follows: TGCGCCAGCAGCTCCCAATTAGGAGTCCGCGAGCAGTACTTC. This translates into CASSSQLGVREQYF.

This clonotype has just a few counts. The CDR3 DNA reads TGTGCGGTCGCAAAGGGACAGGGAGCCACCGGGGAGCTGTTTTTT. Amino acids: CAVAKGQGATGELFF. The rearrangement links TRBV30 to TRBJ2-2, with 9 bases fitting TRBD1. Germline CDR1 GTSNPN, CDR2 SVGIG (reference sequence). The length of the CDR3 is 15 residues.

The table lists this clonotype with many counts. The gene calls are TRBV20-1 and TRBJ2-5; D may match TRBD1 or TRBD2 (5 bases each). This CDR3 has 14 residues. The germline CDR1 and CDR2 sequences are DFQATT and SNEGSKA (reference sequence). Deletions cut 0 bases from V and 5 bases from J, with 13 bases between. This CDR3 is CSAREPGPGETQYF. The CDR3 bases are TGCAGTGCTAGAGAGCCGGGGCCCGGGGAGACCCAGTACTTC.

This clonotype was recorded at least ten times. The rearrangement links TRBV3-1 to TRBJ2-1; no clear D gene. V lost 4 bases and J lost 3, with 7 bases in between. This CDR3 has 13 amino acids. Germline V gives CDR1 LGHDT, CDR2 YNNKEL (reference sequence). In nucleotides, the CDR3 is TGTGCCAGCAGCCTGCCAAGCTACAATGAGCAGTTCTTC. Amino acids: CASSLPSYNEQFF.

This clonotype was observed a few times. The chain joins TRBV18 to TRBJ2-2; D might be TRBD2 (6 bases). Trimming shortened V by 1 base and J by 2 bases, and 11 bases separated the two germline ends. The CDR3 is 16 amino acids. Looked up from germline, CDR1 is KGHSH and CDR2 is LQKENI. The DNA for the CDR3 is TGTGCCAGCTCACCACTTCTAGCGCTCAACACCGGGGAGCTGTTTTTT. Its protein product is CASSPLLALNTGELFF. Combining the CDR3 with reference TRBV18 and TRBJ2-2 gives the whole variable domain NAGVMQNPRHLVRRRGQEARLRCSPMKGHSHVYWYRQLPEEGLKFMVYLQKENIIDESGMPKERFSAEFPKEGPSILRIQQVVRGDSAAYFCASSPLLALNTGELFFGEGSRLTVL.

This chain uses TRBV7-2 with TRBJ2-5, with no clear D. Trimming took off 7 bases at V and 2 bases at J, with 11 bases between the two ends. Germline CDR1 and CDR2: SGHTA and FQGNSA. The CDR3 runs to 13 residues. CDR3 amino acids: CASNAFSQETQYF. Here the CDR3 DNA reads TGTGCCAGCAACGCCTTTTCGCAAGAGACCCAGTACTTC. Filled out from reference TRBV7-2 and TRBJ2-5, the complete variable domain reads GAGVSQSPSNKVTEKGKDVELRCDPISGHTALYWYRQSLGQGLEFLIYFQGNSAPDKSGLPSDRFSAERTGGSVSTLTIQRTQQEDSAVYLCASNAFSQETQYFGPGTRLLVL.

In this sample, this clonotype turned up many times. The chain uses TRBV5-6 and TRBJ2-3, with 7 bases lining up with TRBD2. V shed 0 bases and J 2 bases; nucleotides not matched to a gene: 6. CDR3 length: 16 amino acids. Germline CDR1 is SGHDT and CDR2 is YYEEEE. The CDR3 spells CASSLGSSGHTDTQYF. As DNA, the CDR3 is TGTGCCAGCAGCTTGGGGTCTAGCGGACACACAGATACGCAGTATTTT.

This clonotype was recorded at least ten times. The genes are TRBV15 and TRBJ2-2; D unresolved. Germline CDR1 is LNHNV and CDR2 is YYDKDF (reference sequence). The length of the CDR3 is 14 residues. V gave up 0 bases and J gave up 1 base, with 3 bases separating them. The CDR3: CATSRDRNTGELFF. Written as DNA, the CDR3 is TGTGCCACCAGCAGAGATAGGAACACCGGGGAGCTGTTTTTT.

This clonotype was picked up many times. The CDR3 sequence is CASSPRDRNYGYTF. The CDR3 DNA reads as TGCGCCAGCAGCCCCCGGGACAGGAACTATGGCTACACCTTC. The chain carries TRBV5-1 and TRBJ1-2; 8 positions agree with TRBD1. This CDR3 spans 14 amino acids. Trimming took 4 bases from V and 2 from J; bases not matched to a gene: 4. CDR1 SGHRS and CDR2 YFSETQ come from the germline V gene.

This clonotype came up many times. The rearrangement joins TRBV7-2 to TRBJ2-3; TRBD2 matches at 11 bases. Trimming cost V 1 base and J 3 bases; bases outside gene matches: 6. The CDR3 extends over 17 amino acids. CDR1 is SGHTA, CDR2 FQGNSA, per germline. The CDR3 nucleotides are TGTGCCAGCAGCTTAGGGGTAGCGGGAGGGATAACAGATACGCAGTATTTT. Translated: CASSLGVAGGITDTQYF.

J is TRBJ1-4 and V is TRBV6-6, with D perhaps TRBD1 (5 bases). The CDR3 loop spans 13 amino acids. V lost 9 bases and J lost 8, with 16 bases in between. Germline lookup yields CDR1 MNHNY and CDR2 SVGAGI (reference sequence). This CDR3 is CASYAGAHEKLFF. The CDR3, as DNA: TGTGCCAGTTACGCCGGGGCGCACGAAAAACTGTTTTTT.

This clonotype was detected ten times or more. This sequence joins TRBV6-1 and TRBJ2-7, with 10 bases identical to TRBD2. In germline, CDR1 is MNHNS, CDR2 SASEGT. The CDR3 sequence is 14 residues long. Losses at the gene ends were 10 bases for V and 5 bases for J; bases not matched to a gene: 11. CDR3 loop: CATRAASGSNEQYF. DNA for the CDR3: TGTGCCACACGCGCGGCTAGCGGGAGCAACGAGCAGTACTTC.